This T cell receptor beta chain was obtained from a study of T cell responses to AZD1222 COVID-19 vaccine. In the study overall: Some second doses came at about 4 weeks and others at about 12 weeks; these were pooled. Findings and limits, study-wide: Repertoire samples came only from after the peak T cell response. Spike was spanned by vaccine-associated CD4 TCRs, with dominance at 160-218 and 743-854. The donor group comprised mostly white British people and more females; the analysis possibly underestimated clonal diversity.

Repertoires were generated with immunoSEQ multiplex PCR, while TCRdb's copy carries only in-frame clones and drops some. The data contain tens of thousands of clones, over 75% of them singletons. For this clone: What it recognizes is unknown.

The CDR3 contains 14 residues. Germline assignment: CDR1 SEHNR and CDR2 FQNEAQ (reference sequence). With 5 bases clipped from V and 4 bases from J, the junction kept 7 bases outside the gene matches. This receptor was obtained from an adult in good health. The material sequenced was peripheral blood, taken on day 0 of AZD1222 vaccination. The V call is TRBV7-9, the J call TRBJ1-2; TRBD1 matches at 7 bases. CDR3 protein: CASSPRRDSYGYTF. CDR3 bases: TGTGCCAGCAGCCCCCGCCGGGACAGCTATGGCTACACCTTC.